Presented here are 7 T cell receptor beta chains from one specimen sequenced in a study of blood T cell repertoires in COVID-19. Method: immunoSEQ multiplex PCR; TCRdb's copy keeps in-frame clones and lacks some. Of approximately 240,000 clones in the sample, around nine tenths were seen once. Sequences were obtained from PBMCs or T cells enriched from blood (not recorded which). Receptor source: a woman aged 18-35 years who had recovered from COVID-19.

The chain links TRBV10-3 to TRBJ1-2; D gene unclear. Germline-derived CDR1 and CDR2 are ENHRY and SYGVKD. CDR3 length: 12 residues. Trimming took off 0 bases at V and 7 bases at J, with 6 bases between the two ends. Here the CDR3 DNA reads TGTGCCATCAGTGAGTCGGAGGTTGGCTACACCTTC. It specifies CAISESEVGYTF.

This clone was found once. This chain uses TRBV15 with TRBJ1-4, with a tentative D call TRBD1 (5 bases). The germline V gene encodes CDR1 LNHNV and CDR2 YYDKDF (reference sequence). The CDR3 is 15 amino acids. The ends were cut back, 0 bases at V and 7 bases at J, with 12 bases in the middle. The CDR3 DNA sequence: TGTGCCACCAGCAGAGAACTGCAGGGAAGTGAAAAACTGTTTTTT. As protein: CATSRELQGSEKLFF.

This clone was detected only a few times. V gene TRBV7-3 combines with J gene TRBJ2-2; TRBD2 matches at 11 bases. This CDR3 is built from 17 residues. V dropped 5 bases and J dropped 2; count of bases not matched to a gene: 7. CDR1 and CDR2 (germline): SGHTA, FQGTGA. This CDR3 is CASSTASGGINTGELFF. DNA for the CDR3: TGTGCCAGCAGCACCGCTAGCGGGGGGATTAACACCGGGGAGCTGTTTTTT.

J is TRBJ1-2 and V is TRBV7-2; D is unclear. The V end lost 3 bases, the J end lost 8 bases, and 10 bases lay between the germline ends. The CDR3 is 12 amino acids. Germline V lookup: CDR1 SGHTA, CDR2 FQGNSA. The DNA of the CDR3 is TGTGCCAGCAGCTTCGAACCGGTGGGCTACACCTTC. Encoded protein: CASSFEPVGYTF.

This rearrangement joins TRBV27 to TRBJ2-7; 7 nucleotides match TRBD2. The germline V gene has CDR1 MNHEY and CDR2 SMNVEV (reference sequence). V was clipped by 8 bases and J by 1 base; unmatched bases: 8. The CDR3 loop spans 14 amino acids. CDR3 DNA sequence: TGTGCCAGCCAACGGGCTAGCGGATCCTACGAGCAGTACTTC. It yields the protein CASQRASGSYEQYF.

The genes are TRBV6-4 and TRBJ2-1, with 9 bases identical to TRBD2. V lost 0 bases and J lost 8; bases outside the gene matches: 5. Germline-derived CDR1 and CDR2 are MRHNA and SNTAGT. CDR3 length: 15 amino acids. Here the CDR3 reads CASSDSSGGVYEQFF. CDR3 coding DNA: TGTGCCAGCAGTGACTCTAGCGGGGGAGTCTATGAGCAGTTCTTC.

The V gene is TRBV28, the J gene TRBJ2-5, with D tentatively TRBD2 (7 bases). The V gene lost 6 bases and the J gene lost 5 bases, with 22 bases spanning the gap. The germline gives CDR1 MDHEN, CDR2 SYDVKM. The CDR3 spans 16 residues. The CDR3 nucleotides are TGTGCCAGCAGCAACAGGGACTATAGGGGTCGGGAGACCCAGTACTTC. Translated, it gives CASSNRDYRGRETQYF.